This TCR beta chain was retrieved from a study of blood T cell repertoires in COVID-19. The table lists this clone with a few counts. The assay was immunoSEQ multiplex PCR, and TCRdb's table has in-frame clones only and misses some. The table shows some 260,000 clones, with about 81% occurring only once. Germline V gene data show CDR1 as SGHAT and CDR2 as FQNNGV. The CDR3 consists of 16 residues. V gave up 6 bases and J gave up 0 bases, with 14 bases separating them. V and J are TRBV11-2 and TRBJ1-4; tentative D call: TRBD1 (5 bases). Sequenced sample: PBMCs or T cells enriched from blood (not recorded which). The TCR was taken from a man in his thirties or forties with acute COVID-19. CDR3 DNA: TGTGCCAGCAGTACCGGGGGTAAACCAACTAATGAAAAACTGTTTTTT. It translates to CASSTGGKPTNEKLFF.